Following are 7 T cell receptor beta chains from one sample sequenced in a study of blood T cell repertoires in COVID-19. Sequencing was performed with immunoSEQ multiplex PCR; in TCRdb, only in-frame clones are kept and a portion is missing. The table shows 270,000 or so clones, with 75% to 95% occurring only once. The sequenced material came from PBMCs or T cells enriched from blood (not recorded which). These receptors originate from a man aged 40-49 years who had been exposed to COVID-19.

Here the CDR3 reads CASSLQGSSYNSPLHF. CDR3 in DNA: TGTGCCAGCAGCTTACAGGGAAGCTCCTATAATTCACCCCTCCACTTT. V gene TRBV7-2 combines with J gene TRBJ1-6, with D perhaps matching TRBD1 (5 bases). Trimming cost V 2 bases and J 0 bases, with 8 bases left between them. The CDR3 is 16 amino acids. Per the germline V gene, CDR1 is SGHTA and CDR2 is FQGNSA.

The chain couples TRBV7-9 to TRBJ2-5, with TRBD2 matching 11 bases. V lost 6 bases to trimming and J lost 5 bases; unmatched junction nucleotides: 5. Per the germline V gene, CDR1 is SEHNR and CDR2 is FQNEAQ (reference sequence). The CDR3 extends over 14 amino acids. This CDR3 reads CASRPTSGIETQYF. The CDR3 nucleotides read TGTGCCAGCAGGCCGACTAGCGGGATCGAGACCCAGTACTTC. The complete variable domain, with remaining parts taken from reference TRBV7-9 and TRBJ2-5, reads DTGVSQNPRHKITKRGQNVTFRCDPISEHNRLYWYRQTLGQGPEFLTYFQNEAQLEKSRLLSDRFSAERPKGSFSTLEIQRTEQGDSAMYLCASRPTSGIETQYFGPGTRLLVL.

This chain links TRBV25-1 with TRBJ1-4; possible D gene TRBD1, 5 bases. Per the germline V gene, CDR1 is MGHDK and CDR2 is SYGVNS. The germline V and J ends were trimmed by 6 bases and 0 bases, with 11 bases remaining between them. The CDR3 covers 15 residues. The CDR3 DNA sequence: TGTGCCAGCAGGCCAAGGACAACAACTAATGAAAAACTGTTTTTT. It encodes CASRPRTTTNEKLFF.

This rearrangement joins TRBV9 to TRBJ1-1, with D possibly matching TRBD1 (5 bases). CDR1 is SGDLS and CDR2 is YYNGEE in the germline V gene. The CDR3 sequence is 15 residues long. The germline V and J ends were trimmed by 0 bases and 3 bases, with 12 bases remaining between them. CDR3 region: CASSVVPGGDTEAFF. CDR3 nucleotide sequence: TGTGCCAGCAGCGTAGTGCCGGGAGGGGACACTGAAGCTTTCTTT.

The V gene is TRBV28, the J gene TRBJ1-1; D is unclear. In germline, CDR1 is MDHEN, CDR2 SYDVKM. The CDR3 loop spans 13 amino acids. Deletions cut 3 bases from V and 5 bases from J, with 10 bases between. CDR3 sequence reads: CASSFRGNTEAFF. The CDR3 bases are TGTGCCAGCAGTTTCCGAGGGAATACTGAAGCTTTCTTT.

This chain joins TRBV5-1 and TRBJ2-7; 8 nucleotides match TRBD2. The V and J ends lost 4 bases and 5 bases, in that order; junction bases with no gene match: 11. There are 15 residues in the CDR3. CDR1 is SGHRS, CDR2 YFSETQ, per germline. CDR3 protein: CASSKFSGMGHEQYF. For the CDR3, the DNA is TGCGCCAGCAGCAAATTTAGCGGGATGGGGCACGAGCAGTACTTC.

This clone was found a few times. The rearrangement links TRBV5-1 to TRBJ2-7, with D perhaps matching TRBD2 (5 bases). Trimming left V 4 bases short and J 0 bases short, with 11 bases between. This CDR3 is 14 amino acids long. Germline assignment: CDR1 SGHRS and CDR2 YFSETQ. CDR3 DNA: TGCGCCAGCAGCGAAGGACTGGGCTCCTACGAGCAGTACTTC. Its protein is CASSEGLGSYEQYF.